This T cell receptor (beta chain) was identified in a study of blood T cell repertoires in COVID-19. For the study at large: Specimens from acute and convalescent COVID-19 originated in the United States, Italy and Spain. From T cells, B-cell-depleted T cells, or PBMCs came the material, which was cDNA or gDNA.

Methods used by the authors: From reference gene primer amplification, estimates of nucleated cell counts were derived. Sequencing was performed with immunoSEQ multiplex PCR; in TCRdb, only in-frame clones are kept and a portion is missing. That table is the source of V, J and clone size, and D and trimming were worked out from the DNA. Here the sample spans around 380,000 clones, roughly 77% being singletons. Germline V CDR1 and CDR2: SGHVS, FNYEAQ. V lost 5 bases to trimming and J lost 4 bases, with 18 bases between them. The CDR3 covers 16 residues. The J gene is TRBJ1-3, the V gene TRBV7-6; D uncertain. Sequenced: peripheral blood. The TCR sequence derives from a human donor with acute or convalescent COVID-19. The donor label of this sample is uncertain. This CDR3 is CASSPDGEIHGNTIYF. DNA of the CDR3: TGTGCCAGCAGCCCCGACGGGGAAATTCACGGAAACACCATATATTTT.